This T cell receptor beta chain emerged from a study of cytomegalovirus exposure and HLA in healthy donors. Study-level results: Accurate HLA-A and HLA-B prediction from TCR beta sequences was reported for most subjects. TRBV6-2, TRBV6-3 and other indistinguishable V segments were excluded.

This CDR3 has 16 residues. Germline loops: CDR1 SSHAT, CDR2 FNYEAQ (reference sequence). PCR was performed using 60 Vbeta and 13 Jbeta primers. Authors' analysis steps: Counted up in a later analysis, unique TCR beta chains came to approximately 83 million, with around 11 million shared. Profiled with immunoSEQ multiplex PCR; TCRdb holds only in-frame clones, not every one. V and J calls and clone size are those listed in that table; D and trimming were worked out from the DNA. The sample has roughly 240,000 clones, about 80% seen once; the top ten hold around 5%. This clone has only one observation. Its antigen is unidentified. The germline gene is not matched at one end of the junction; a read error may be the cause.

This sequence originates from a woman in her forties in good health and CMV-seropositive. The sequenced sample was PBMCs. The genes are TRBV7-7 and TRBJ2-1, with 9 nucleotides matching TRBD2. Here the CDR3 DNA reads TGTGCTAGCAGCCCTCGTCTAGCGGGAATCTACAATGAGCAGTTCTTC. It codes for CASSPRLAGIYNEQFF.